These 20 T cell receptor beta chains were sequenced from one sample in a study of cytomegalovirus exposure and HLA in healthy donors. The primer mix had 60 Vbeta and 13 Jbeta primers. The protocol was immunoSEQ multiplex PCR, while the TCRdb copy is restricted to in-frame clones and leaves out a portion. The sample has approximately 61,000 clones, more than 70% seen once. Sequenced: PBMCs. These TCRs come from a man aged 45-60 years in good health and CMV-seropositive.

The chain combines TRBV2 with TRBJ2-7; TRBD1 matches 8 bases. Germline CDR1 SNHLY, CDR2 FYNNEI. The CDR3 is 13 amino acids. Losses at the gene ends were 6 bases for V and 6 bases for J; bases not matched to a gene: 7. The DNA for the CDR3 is TGTGCCAGCAGCGGACAGGGTAGGGGCGAGCAGTACTTC. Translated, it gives CASSGQGRGEQYF.

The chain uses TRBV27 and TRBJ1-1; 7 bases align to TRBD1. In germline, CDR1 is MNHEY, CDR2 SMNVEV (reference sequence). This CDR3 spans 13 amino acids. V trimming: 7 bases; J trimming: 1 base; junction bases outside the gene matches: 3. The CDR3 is CASKGQPNTEAFF. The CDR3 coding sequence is TGTGCCAGCAAGGGACAGCCGAACACTGAAGCTTTCTTT.

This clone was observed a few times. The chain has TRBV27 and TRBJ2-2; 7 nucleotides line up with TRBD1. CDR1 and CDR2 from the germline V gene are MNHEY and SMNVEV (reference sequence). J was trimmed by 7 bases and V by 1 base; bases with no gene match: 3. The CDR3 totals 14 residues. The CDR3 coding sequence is TGTGCCAGCAGTTTATGGGACAGTGTCGGGGAGCTGTTTTTT. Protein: CASSLWDSVGELFF.

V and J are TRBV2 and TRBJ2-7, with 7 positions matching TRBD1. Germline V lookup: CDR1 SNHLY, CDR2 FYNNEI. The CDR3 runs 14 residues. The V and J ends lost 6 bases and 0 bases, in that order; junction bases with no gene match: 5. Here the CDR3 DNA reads TGTGCCAGCAGGGACAGGCAGAGCTCCTACGAGCAGTACTTC. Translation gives CASRDRQSSYEQYF.

The CDR3 spells CATATGSGETQYF. The CDR3 DNA is TGTGCCACCGCGACAGGGTCAGGCGAGACCCAGTACTTC. The chain joins TRBV28 to TRBJ2-5; TRBD1 matches 7 bases. The CDR3 has 13 residues. Germline V lookup: CDR1 MDHEN, CDR2 SYDVKM. V lost 10 bases and J lost 5; bases outside the gene matches: 10.

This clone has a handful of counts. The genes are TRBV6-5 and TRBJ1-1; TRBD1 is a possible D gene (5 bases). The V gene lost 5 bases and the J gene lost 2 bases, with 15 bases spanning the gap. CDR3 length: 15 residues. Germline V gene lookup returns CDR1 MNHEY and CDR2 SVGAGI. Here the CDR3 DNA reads TGTGCCAGCAGTCGTGGGGGGGGTGGAAACACTGAAGCTTTCTTT. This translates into CASSRGGGGNTEAFF.

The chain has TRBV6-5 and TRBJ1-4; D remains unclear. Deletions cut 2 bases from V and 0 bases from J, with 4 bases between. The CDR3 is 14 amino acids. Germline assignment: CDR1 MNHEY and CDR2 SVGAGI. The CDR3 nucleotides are TGTGCCAGCAGTTACAGAGCAACTAATGAAAAACTGTTTTTT. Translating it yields CASSYRATNEKLFF.

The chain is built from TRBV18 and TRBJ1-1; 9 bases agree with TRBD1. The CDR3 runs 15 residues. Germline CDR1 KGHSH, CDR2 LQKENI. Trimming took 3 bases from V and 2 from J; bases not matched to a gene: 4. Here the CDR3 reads CASSPGTGRNTEAFF. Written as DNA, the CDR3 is TGTGCCAGCTCACCCGGGACAGGGCGAAACACTGAAGCTTTCTTT.

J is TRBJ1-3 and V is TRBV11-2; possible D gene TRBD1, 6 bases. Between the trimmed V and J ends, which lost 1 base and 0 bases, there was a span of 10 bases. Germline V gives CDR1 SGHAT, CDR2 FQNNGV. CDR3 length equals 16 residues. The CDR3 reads CASSLGQGISGNTIYF. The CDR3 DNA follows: TGTGCCAGCAGCTTAGGTCAGGGGATCTCTGGAAACACCATATATTTT.

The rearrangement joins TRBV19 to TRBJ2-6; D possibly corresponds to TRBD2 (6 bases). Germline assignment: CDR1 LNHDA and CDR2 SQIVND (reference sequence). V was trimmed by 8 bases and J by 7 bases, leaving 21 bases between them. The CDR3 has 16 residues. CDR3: CASAPGLLVGANVLTF. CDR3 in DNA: TGTGCCAGTGCACCGGGACTCCTCGTTGGTGCCAACGTCCTGACTTTC.

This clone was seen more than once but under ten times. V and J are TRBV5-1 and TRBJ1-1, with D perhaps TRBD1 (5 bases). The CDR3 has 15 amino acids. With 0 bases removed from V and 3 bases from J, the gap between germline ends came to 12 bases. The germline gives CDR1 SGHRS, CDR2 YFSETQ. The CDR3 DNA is TGCGCCAGCAGCTTGGCCGCAGGGCTGGACACTGAAGCTTTCTTT. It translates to CASSLAAGLDTEAFF.

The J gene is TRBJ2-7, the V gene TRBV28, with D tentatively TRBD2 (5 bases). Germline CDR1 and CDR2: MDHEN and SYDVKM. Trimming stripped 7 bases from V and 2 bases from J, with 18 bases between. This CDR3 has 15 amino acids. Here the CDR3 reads CASTFSATTTYEQYF. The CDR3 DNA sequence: TGTGCCAGCACCTTTAGTGCGACTACAACCTACGAGCAGTACTTC. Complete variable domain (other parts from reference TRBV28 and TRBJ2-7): DVKVTQSSRYLVKRTGEKVFLECVQDMDHENMFWYRQDPGLGLRLIYFSYDVKMKEKGDIPEGYSVSREKKERFSLILESASTNQTSMYLCASTFSATTTYEQYFGPGTRLTVT.

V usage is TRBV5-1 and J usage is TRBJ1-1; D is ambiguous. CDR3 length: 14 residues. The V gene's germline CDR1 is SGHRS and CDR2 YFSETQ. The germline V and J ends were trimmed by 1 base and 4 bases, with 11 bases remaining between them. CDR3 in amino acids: CASSLLGRGTEAFF. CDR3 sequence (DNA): TGCGCCAGCAGCTTGCTAGGGCGGGGCACTGAAGCTTTCTTT.

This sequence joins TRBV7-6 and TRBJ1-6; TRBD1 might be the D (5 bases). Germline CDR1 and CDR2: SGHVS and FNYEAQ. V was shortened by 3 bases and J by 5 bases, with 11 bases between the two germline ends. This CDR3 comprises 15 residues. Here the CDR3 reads CASSLEGTNNSPLHF. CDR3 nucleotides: TGTGCCAGCAGCTTGGAGGGGACTAATAATTCACCCCTCCACTTT.

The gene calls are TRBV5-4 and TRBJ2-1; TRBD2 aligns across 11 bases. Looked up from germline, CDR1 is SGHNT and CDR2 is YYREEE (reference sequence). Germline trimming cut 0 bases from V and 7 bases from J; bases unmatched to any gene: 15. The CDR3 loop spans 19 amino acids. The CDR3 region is CASSLGGLAGGSPVNEQFF. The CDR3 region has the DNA TGTGCCAGCAGCTTGGGGGGCCTAGCGGGAGGCTCACCGGTGAATGAGCAGTTCTTC.

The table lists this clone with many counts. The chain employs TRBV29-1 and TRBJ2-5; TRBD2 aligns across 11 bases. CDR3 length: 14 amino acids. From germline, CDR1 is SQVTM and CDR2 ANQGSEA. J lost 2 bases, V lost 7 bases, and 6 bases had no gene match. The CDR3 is CSAGLAGRQETQYF. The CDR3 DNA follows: TGCAGCGCTGGACTAGCGGGTAGGCAAGAGACCCAGTACTTC.

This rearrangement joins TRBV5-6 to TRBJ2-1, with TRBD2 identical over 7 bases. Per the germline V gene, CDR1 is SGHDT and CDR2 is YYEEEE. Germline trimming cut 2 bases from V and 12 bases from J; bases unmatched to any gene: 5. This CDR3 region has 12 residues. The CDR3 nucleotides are TGTGCCAGCAGCTTCGGGCAGCGGGGGCAGTTCTTC. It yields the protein CASSFGQRGQFF. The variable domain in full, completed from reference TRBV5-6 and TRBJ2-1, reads DAGVTQSPTHLIKTRGQQVTLRCSPKSGHDTVSWYQQALGQGPQFIFQYYEEEERQRGNFPDRFSGHQFPNYSSELNVNALLLGDSALYLCASSFGQRGQFFGPGTRLTVL.

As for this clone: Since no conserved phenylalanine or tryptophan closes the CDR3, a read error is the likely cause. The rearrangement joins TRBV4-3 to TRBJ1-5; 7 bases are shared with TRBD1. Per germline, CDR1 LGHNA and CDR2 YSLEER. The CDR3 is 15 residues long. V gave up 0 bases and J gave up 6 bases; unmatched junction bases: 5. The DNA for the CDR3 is TGCGCCAGCAGCCAAGATACGGCAGGGGGTCAGCCCCAGCATTTG. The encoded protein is CASSQDTAGGQPQHL.

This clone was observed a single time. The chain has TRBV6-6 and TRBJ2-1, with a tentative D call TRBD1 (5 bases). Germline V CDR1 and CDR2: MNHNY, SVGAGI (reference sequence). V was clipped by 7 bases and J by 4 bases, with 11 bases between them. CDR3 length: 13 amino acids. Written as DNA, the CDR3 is TGTGCCAGCACCGAAAGACAGTACAATGAGCAGTTCTTC. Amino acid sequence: CASTERQYNEQFF.

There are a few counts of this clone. This CDR3 is CALLGRGEQYF. CDR3 DNA: TGTGCCCTCCTCGGGCGGGGCGAGCAGTACTTC. V gene TRBV30 combines with J gene TRBJ2-7, with D possibly being TRBD2 (6 bases). This CDR3 has 11 amino acids. Trimming took 8 bases from V and 6 from J, leaving 14 bases between them. Germline V CDR1 and CDR2: GTSNPN, SVGIG (reference sequence).